The source of this T cell receptor (beta chain) is a study of T cell responses to AZD1222 COVID-19 vaccine (dated by TCRdb to the early 2020s). Regarding the complete study: A total of approximately 250 trial participants underwent TCR sequencing, of whom 200 to 220 had received two doses of AZD1222 and some 26 had received two doses of the MenACWY control vaccine. Trial participants were enrolled by age into 18-55, 56-69 and 70-plus year subgroups, with about 150, 28 and 57 TCR-sequenced participants respectively.

V is reduced by 0 bases and J by 0 bases, leaving a spacing of 2 bases between them. CDR1 and CDR2, per the germline V gene (reference sequence), are SGHKS and YYEKEE. From the cysteine up to the phenylalanine, the CDR3 has a length of 13 residues. Only the CDR3 part of the read is kept: 39 bases, read in frame from the first base. The time point label on this specimen signifies: about 28 days (+/-7) after the second vaccine dose. AZD1222 recipients given second doses at about 4 weeks or at about 12 weeks were pooled, since spike-specific TCR depth and breadth were not found to differ between the two schedules. The vaccinee samples were drawn from two UK trials, COV001 and COV002, one of which was a single-blind randomized controlled phase 2/3 trial testing AZD1222 (ChAdOx1 nCoV-19) in healthy adults. For TCRbeta chain sequencing, PBMC samples were collected from trial participants at day 0 and at day 28 after the second dose.

The CDR3 regions of human TCRbeta chains were subjected to immunosequencing. Concerning the study's data processing: TCRs in the repertoires were compared against a reference library of SARS-CoV-2-specific TCRs that had been generated with the MIRA antigen-specificity platform. Breadth was defined as the fraction of unique TCRs that were SARS-CoV-2-associated. Depth was defined as the fraction of total T cells that were SARS-CoV-2-associated. Using the MIRA data, each spike-specific TCR was mapped to the spike region that the TCR reacts to and placed in a CD4 or CD8 class. Log10-transformed breadth and depth values were compared by one-way ANOVA with Sidak's multiple comparisons tests. Here the immuneACCESS table is served through TCRdb, limited to in-frame sequences with V and J called. Missing clones are a known gap in these copies; in checked studies unresolved V genes cover under half, and the rest lacks a known reason. V and J calls plus clone size are reproduced from that table; the DNA served to infer D and trimming. The sample profile shows under 95,000 clones; approximately 83% of them were found once. 10% of the sample is in the top ten clones.

For this clone: Its antigen is currently not known. No base qualities exist here, and no much larger clone lies one base off it.

The full study reports these points: A significant rise in spike-specific TCR breadth and depth was observed after two AZD1222 doses relative to day 0 and relative to MenACWY recipients. In the small 56-69-year group, the increase in depth fell short of significance, most likely because of low power. Reportedly, close to half of the unique spike-specific TCRs recognized epitopes lying outside the regions that are mutated in the B.1.351 and B.1.1.7 variants. Because no day 14 peak-response samples were available, repertoires were characterized only after the peak T cell response. The vaccine-associated CD4 TCRs covered the entire spike protein, and the dominant responses fell in regions 160-218 and 743-854. Participants were mostly white British and included more females than males, and it was suggested by the authors that clonal diversity may have been underestimated. Conclusions about previously exposed vaccinees are limited, since just five to seven AZD1222 recipients were seropositive for SARS-CoV-2 at baseline.

The receptor comes from an adult who received the AZD1222 COVID-19 vaccine. The starting material was peripheral blood, obtained 28 days after the second AZD1222 dose. Recombination linked TRBV5-5 to TRBJ2-3; confidence is insufficient to name the D gene. The CDR3 here reads CASSLDSTDTQYF. Read as DNA, the sequence is TGTGCCAGCAGCTTGGACAGCACAGATACGCAGTATTTT.